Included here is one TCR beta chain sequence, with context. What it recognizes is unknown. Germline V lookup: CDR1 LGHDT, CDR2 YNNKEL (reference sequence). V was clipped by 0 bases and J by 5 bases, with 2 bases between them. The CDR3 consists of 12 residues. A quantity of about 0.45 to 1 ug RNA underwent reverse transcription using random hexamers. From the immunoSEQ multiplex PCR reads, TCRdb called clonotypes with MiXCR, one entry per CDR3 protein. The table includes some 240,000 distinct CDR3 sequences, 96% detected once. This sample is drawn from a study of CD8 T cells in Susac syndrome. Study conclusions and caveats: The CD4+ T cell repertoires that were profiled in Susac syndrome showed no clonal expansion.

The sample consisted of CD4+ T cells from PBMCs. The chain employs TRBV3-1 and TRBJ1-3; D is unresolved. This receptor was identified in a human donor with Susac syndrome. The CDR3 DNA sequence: TGTGCCAGCAGCCAAGATAGAAACACCATATATTTT. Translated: CASSQDRNTIYF.